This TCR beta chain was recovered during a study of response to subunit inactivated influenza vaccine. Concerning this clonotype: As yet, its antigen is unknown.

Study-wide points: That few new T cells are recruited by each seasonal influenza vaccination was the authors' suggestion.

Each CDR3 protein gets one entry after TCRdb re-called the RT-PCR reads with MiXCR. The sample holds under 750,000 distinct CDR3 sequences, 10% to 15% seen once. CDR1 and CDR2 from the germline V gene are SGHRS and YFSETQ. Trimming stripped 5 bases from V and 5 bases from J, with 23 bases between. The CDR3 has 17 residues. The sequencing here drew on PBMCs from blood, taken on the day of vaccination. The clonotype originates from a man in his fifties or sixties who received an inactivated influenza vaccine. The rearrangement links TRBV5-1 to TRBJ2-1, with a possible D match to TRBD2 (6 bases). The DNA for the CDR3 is TGCGCCAGCAGAAAGGTACTATTAGCGGCGTCACACAATGAGCAGTTCTTC. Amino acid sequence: CASRKVLLAASHNEQFF.